This TCR beta chain comes out of a study of T cell changes during pregnancy in multiple sclerosis. This CDR3 contains 15 residues. Germline lookup yields CDR1 SGDLS and CDR2 YYNGEE. Trimming pared 0 bases from V and 2 bases from J, leaving 11 bases between. This clone was detected a few times. Clones were read by immunoSEQ multiplex PCR, and TCRdb kept only the in-frame ones, dropping some. The sample consists of roughly 61,000 clones, 75% to 90% of them appearing once. Sequenced here: peripheral blood, sampled in the first trimester of pregnancy. The chain uses TRBV9 and TRBJ1-1; possible D gene TRBD1, 5 bases. The sequence was collected from a female donor in good health, enrolled as a control in a pregnancy study. The CDR3 DNA is TGTGCCAGCAGCGTAGTTGGGGACTTCAACACTGAAGCTTTCTTT. Translation gives CASSVVGDFNTEAFF.